The clone carrying this T cell receptor beta chain was picked up a small number of times. Antigen unknown. TCRbeta library preparation incorporated unique molecular identifiers. Each CDR3 protein gets one entry after TCRdb re-called the PCR reads with MiXCR. The table records about 580,000 distinct CDR3 sequences, 23% of them present only once. Germline lookup yields CDR1 SEHNR and CDR2 FQNEAQ (reference sequence). This CDR3 spans 16 amino acids. V shed 1 base and J 1 base; nucleotides not matched to a gene: 3. This sample stems from a study of T-cell reconstitution after alpha-beta-depleted transplantation in children. The study's findings and limits: Reports say that about two months after transplant, the alpha-beta T cells came out of several hundred graft clones that had expanded. A year post-transplant, T-cell counts and diversity derived mostly from newly produced T cells.

V usage is TRBV7-9 and J usage is TRBJ2-7; 11 nucleotides agree with TRBD1. The source is a boy under three years old who had a stem cell transplant for acute myeloid leukemia, so the T cells may come from the graft donor. The specimen was PBMCs, mostly from graft donor cells, collected 360 days after TCRalphabeta/CD19-depleted stem cell transplant. CDR3 loop: CASSLGGQGASYEQYF. The CDR3 nucleotides read TGTGCCAGCAGCTTAGGCGGACAGGGGGCGTCCTACGAGCAGTACTTC. The full variable domain, rest sourced from reference TRBV7-9 and TRBJ2-7, is DTGVSQNPRHKITKRGQNVTFRCDPISEHNRLYWYRQTLGQGPEFLTYFQNEAQLEKSRLLSDRFSAERPKGSFSTLEIQRTEQGDSAMYLCASSLGGQGASYEQYFGPGTRLTVT.